This TCR beta chain comes out of a study of TIL therapy for anti-PD-1-resistant metastatic lung cancer. On the study more broadly: A few tumors were EGFR-mutant and two were ALK-rearranged. By whole-exome sequencing, median non-synonymous tumor mutation burden was less than 1.6 mutations per megabase.

Time point noted: pre-treatment sample, taken before nivolumab and TIL therapy. The CDR3 covers 14 residues. Germline assignment: CDR1 SGHDN and CDR2 FVKESK. V was clipped by 5 bases and J by 12 bases, with 17 bases between them. The libraries were made with immunoSEQ v3. Sequencing depth was around 2.2 million read pairs for survey level, roughly 4.5-6.5 million for deep. Assay: immunoSEQ multiplex PCR; the TCRdb copy retains only in-frame clones and omits some. The sample has tens of thousands of clones; about three quarters are singletons. The rearrangement joins TRBV14 to TRBJ1-6; TRBD1 might be the D (5 bases). Material: blood, obtained at baseline. This receptor was identified in a person aged 25 to 80 with non-small cell lung cancer. The CDR3 DNA sequence: TGTGCCAGCAGCGCACTTCCGGGACTTATACCCCTCCACTTT. Its protein is CASSALPGLIPLHF.